Sequencing of this T cell receptor beta chain was carried out in a study of shared clonotypes between healthy human individuals. Between the trimmed V and J ends, which lost 5 bases and 3 bases, there was a span of 10 bases. The germline V gene encodes CDR1 SGHNT and CDR2 YENEEA. This CDR3 region has 14 residues. Sequencing was performed with immunoSEQ multiplex PCR; in TCRdb, only in-frame clones are kept and a portion is missing. Of approximately 2,000,000 clones listed, around 93% are singletons. Naive CD8 isolation took CD45RO-negative cells positively selected for CCR7 and excluded terminally differentiated effector memory CD45RA+ cells.

The chain combines TRBV11-3 with TRBJ2-2; weak D call: TRBD2 (5 bases). Sequencing input: naive CD8+ T cells from PBMCs. The sequence was collected from a man between 18 and 35 years old in good health. Some clones in this sample may be carry-over from other donors' samples. For the CDR3, the DNA is TGTGCCAGCAGCCCCGCGGGTGACACCGGGGAGCTGTTTTTT. It translates to CASSPAGDTGELFF.